This TCR beta chain was sequenced for a study of T cell repertoires in cytomegalovirus infection. Study in general: In public TCR beta signatures, there were indications of both CMV infection and matching HLA type.

The CDR3 consists of 10 residues. V was pared by 11 bases and J by 0 bases, with 3 bases between. CDR1 and CDR2 (germline): SGHVS, FQNEAQ. Concerning this clonotype: Its cognate antigen is unknown.

Whole-study results and caveats: Dominating the ex vivo response were HLA-C-restricted CMV-specific TCR beta clonotypes.

TCRdb reprocessed the reads with MiXCR, giving one entry per CDR3 protein. The sample lists under 200,000 distinct CDR3 sequences; about 20% were seen once. This TCR was recovered from a human donor in good health (CMV status not recorded). Some clones in this sample may be carry-over from other donors' samples. J is TRBJ2-3 and V is TRBV7-8, with D uncertain. Sequencing was performed on CD8+ T cells from cultured PBMCs, taken from culture after CMV antigen stimulation. The DNA for the CDR3 is TGTGCCCTGAGCACAGATACGCAGTATTTT. This encodes CALSTDTQYF.